The source of this TCR beta chain is a study of early T cells in non-severe SARS-CoV-2 infection. On the study more broadly: Sequencing of unsorted whole blood was done on bulk RNA, leaving chains unpaired. The study, taken as a whole, reports: Anti-spike CD8 responses were favored by VDJdb matching, which missed private and CD4 specificities.

This clonotype is judged medium-sized. Antigen specificity is unknown. Individual cDNA molecules carried attached unique molecular identifiers. TCRdb passed the 5' RACE reads through MiXCR, listing each CDR3 protein once. The sample contains 75,000 to 100,000 distinct CDR3 sequences, 11% to 15% of which appear only once. Trimming removed 2 bases from V and 3 bases from J, with 7 bases in between. Germline V lookup: CDR1 WNHNN, CDR2 SYGVQD (reference sequence). This CDR3 has 14 amino acids. What was sequenced was whole blood. This clonotype originated in an adult who was a healthcare worker with PCR-confirmed SARS-CoV-2 infection or an uninfected control (not recorded which). V gene TRBV10-1 combines with J gene TRBJ2-2; no definite D call. The CDR3 DNA reads TGCGCCAGCAGTGAGATGGTAGACACCGGGGAGCTGTTTTTT. Translation gives CASSEMVDTGELFF.